This passage covers 18 T cell receptor beta chains from one sample sequenced in a study of blood T cell repertoires in COVID-19. Clones were sequenced by immunoSEQ multiplex PCR, and TCRdb holds only the in-frame ones, with some missing. Of around 240,000 clones listed, approximately 84% were seen once; the top ten hold 1.5% to 2%. Sample: peripheral blood. These receptors came from a woman of 80 years or more with acute or convalescent COVID-19.

The chain has TRBV4-2 and TRBJ2-7; 7 bases fit TRBD2. Germline V lookup: CDR1 LGHNA, CDR2 YNFKEQ. With V trimmed by 1 base and J by 5 bases, 8 bases remained unmatched. This CDR3 has 15 residues. The CDR3 nucleotides are TGTGCCAGCAGCCAAGCGGACGGGAGGTTCCACGAGCAGTACTTC. Translated, it gives CASSQADGRFHEQYF.

The rearrangement uses TRBV3-1 (or the pseudogene TRBV3-2) and TRBJ2-7, with D possibly TRBD2 on 5 matching bases. Trimming cost V 1 base and J 6 bases, with 10 bases left between them. Germline CDR1 reads LGHDT; CDR2 reads YNNKEL (reference sequence). This CDR3 is 13 amino acids long. CDR3 DNA: TGTGCCAGCAGCCAAGGTACTAGATCCGAGCAGTACTTC. As protein: CASSQGTRSEQYF.

This clone was found a few times. This chain joins TRBV5-1 and TRBJ1-1; the D gene is possibly TRBD1 (6 bases). CDR1 and CDR2 (germline): SGHRS, YFSETQ. This CDR3 spans 14 amino acids. Between the trimmed V and J ends, which lost 2 bases and 4 bases, there was a span of 12 bases. Here the CDR3 reads CASSFEGGGTEAFF. CDR3 in DNA: TGCGCCAGCAGCTTTGAAGGGGGTGGCACTGAAGCTTTCTTT.

V and J are TRBV7-3 and TRBJ2-6, with D perhaps TRBD2 (5 bases). Germline V gene data show CDR1 as SGHTA and CDR2 as FQGTGA. The V end was cut by 2 bases, the J end by 0 bases, with 5 bases between. The CDR3 is 15 amino acids. The CDR3 is CASSLGGSGANVLTF. The CDR3 coding sequence is TGTGCCAGCAGCTTAGGAGGCTCTGGGGCCAACGTCCTGACTTTC.

This chain links TRBV3-1 (or the pseudogene TRBV3-2) with TRBJ2-1; 7 bases are a match to TRBD2. The junction had 12 bases not matched to a gene; V was cut back by 3 bases and J by 7 bases. CDR1 and CDR2 (germline): LGHDT, YNNKEL (reference sequence). The CDR3 sequence is 16 residues long. The CDR3: CASSHKSWTRLNEQFF. CDR3 nucleotide sequence: TGTGCCAGCAGCCATAAGTCCTGGACTAGACTGAATGAGCAGTTCTTC.

V gene TRBV15 combines with J gene TRBJ2-1; weak D call: TRBD1 (6 bases). The CDR3 length is 12 residues. Germline V gives CDR1 LNHNV, CDR2 YYDKDF (reference sequence). Trimming removed 3 bases from V and 7 bases from J, with 7 bases in between. The CDR3 nucleotides are TGTGCCACCAGCAGCAGGGGTAATGAGCAGTTCTTC. Its protein product is CATSSRGNEQFF.

The chain couples TRBV6-5 to TRBJ2-1, with 10 bases lining up with TRBD2. With 8 bases clipped from V and 4 bases from J, the junction kept 8 bases outside the gene matches. Germline CDR1 is MNHEY and CDR2 is SVGAGI. This CDR3 region has 15 residues. The CDR3 DNA sequence: TGTGCCAGCTCCAAGGGGACTAGCGAGTACAATGAGCAGTTCTTC. Its translation is CASSKGTSEYNEQFF.

The rearrangement joins TRBV4-2 to TRBJ1-6, with D tentatively TRBD1 (5 bases). The CDR3 totals 13 residues. Germline-derived CDR1 and CDR2 are LGHNA and YNFKEQ. The germline V and J ends were trimmed by 4 bases and 7 bases, with 8 bases remaining between them. The chain's CDR3 is CASSPDRNSPLHF. Here the CDR3 DNA reads TGTGCCAGCAGCCCCGACAGAAATTCACCCCTCCACTTT.

This chain joins TRBV10-3 and TRBJ2-6; the D is unclear. CDR1 is ENHRY and CDR2 is SYGVKD in the germline V gene. V dropped 2 bases and J dropped 4 bases, with 9 bases sitting between them. This CDR3 is built from 15 residues. The CDR3 DNA is TGTGCCATCAGTGAGCCAAGCTTGGGGGCCAACGTCCTGACTTTC. Its translation: CAISEPSLGANVLTF.

The chain links TRBV19 to TRBJ2-7, with 10 bases lining up with TRBD2. The junction had 3 bases not matched to a gene; V was cut back by 4 bases and J by 0 bases. The germline CDR1 and CDR2 sequences are LNHDA and SQIVND (reference sequence). This CDR3 region has 15 residues. The CDR3 DNA follows: TGTGCCAGTAGTAAGACTAGCGGGTTCTCCTACGAGCAGTACTTC. This sequence encodes CASSKTSGFSYEQYF. The full variable domain, its missing parts supplied by reference TRBV19 and TRBJ2-7, is DGGITQSPKYLFRKEGQNVTLSCEQNLNHDAMYWYRQDPGQGLRLIYYSQIVNDFQKGDIAEGYSVSREKKESFPLTVTSAQKNPTAFYLCASSKTSGFSYEQYFGPGTRLTVT.

The V gene is TRBV6-2 or TRBV6-3, the J gene TRBJ2-4, with 8 bases fitting TRBD1. V lost 1 base and J lost 8; bases outside the gene matches: 4. Per the germline V gene, CDR1 is MNHEY and CDR2 is SVGEGT. CDR3 length equals 14 residues. CDR3 DNA: TGTGCCAGCAGTTACTTTGGGACAGGCCACATTCAGTACTTC. Amino acids: CASSYFGTGHIQYF.

The rearrangement links TRBV19 to TRBJ2-1; 7 bases are a match to TRBD1. Looked up from germline, CDR1 is LNHDA and CDR2 is SQIVND (reference sequence). The CDR3 has 15 amino acids. The J segment lost 0 bases and the V segment lost 5 bases, leaving 4 bases of the junction unmatched. In DNA, the CDR3 is TGTGCCAGTAGTTTTCGACAGGGCTCCTACAATGAGCAGTTCTTC. It translates to CASSFRQGSYNEQFF.

The chain links TRBV7-9 to TRBJ1-1, with D perhaps matching TRBD1 (6 bases). The CDR3 loop spans 15 amino acids. The V end was cut by 3 bases, the J end by 6 bases, with 17 bases between. Germline V lookup: CDR1 SEHNR, CDR2 FQNEAQ (reference sequence). CDR3 residues: CASSFDGQGRPEAFF. In DNA form, the CDR3 reads TGTGCCAGCAGCTTTGATGGGCAGGGGCGGCCTGAAGCTTTCTTT.

The genes are TRBV11-2 and TRBJ2-3, with 8 bases lining up with TRBD2. CDR1 is SGHAT and CDR2 is FQNNGV in the germline V gene. The V and J ends lost 2 bases and 1 base, in that order; junction bases with no gene match: 11. The length of the CDR3 is 18 residues. In DNA, the CDR3 is TGTGCCAGCAGCTTATATGTCGGAGCGGGGGCCCGCACAGATACGCAGTATTTT. Translated: CASSLYVGAGARTDTQYF.

The V gene is TRBV7-8, the J gene TRBJ1-6; D is unresolved. V was clipped by 6 bases and J by 7 bases, with 19 bases between them. The CDR3 sequence is 16 residues long. The germline V gene has CDR1 SGHVS and CDR2 FQNEAQ. The CDR3 region is CASRKTNIARNSPLHF. The CDR3 DNA sequence: TGTGCCAGCAGAAAAACGAACATCGCACGAAATTCACCCCTCCACTTT. Looking up the rest from reference TRBV7-8 and TRBJ1-6 gives the full variable domain: GAGVSQSPRYKVAKRGQDVALRCDPISGHVSLFWYQQALGQGPEFLTYFQNEAQLDKSGLPSDRFFAERPEGSVSTLKIQRTQQEDSAVYLCASRKTNIARNSPLHFGNGTRLTVT.

The rearrangement uses TRBV3-1 (or the pseudogene TRBV3-2) and TRBJ1-1; 9 bases agree with TRBD1. V lost 5 bases to trimming and J lost 0 bases; unmatched junction nucleotides: 10. The CDR3 is 17 amino acids. The germline gives CDR1 LGHDT, CDR2 YNNKEL (reference sequence). The CDR3 DNA reads TGTGCCAGCAGCGAAGGAGGGACAGGGTGGGTGAACACTGAAGCTTTCTTT. This gives the protein CASSEGGTGWVNTEAFF.

This chain joins TRBV5-1 and TRBJ2-5; 12 bases fit TRBD1. There are 16 residues in the CDR3. V dropped 1 base and J dropped 5; count of bases not matched to a gene: 6. Germline CDR1 SGHRS, CDR2 YFSETQ. The CDR3 here is CASSLLGQGAGETQYF. For the CDR3, the DNA is TGCGCCAGCAGCTTGCTGGGACAGGGGGCGGGGGAGACCCAGTACTTC.

The chain uses TRBV7-3 and TRBJ2-5, with 15 bases aligning to TRBD2. The CDR3 has 16 amino acids. The germline gives CDR1 SGHTA, CDR2 FQGTGA. J gave up 5 bases and V 5 bases, and 6 bases lay outside the gene matches. As DNA, the CDR3 is TGTGCCAGCAGCCAAGGAGGACTAGCGGGAGGGGAGACCCAGTACTTC. Its translation is CASSQGGLAGGETQYF.